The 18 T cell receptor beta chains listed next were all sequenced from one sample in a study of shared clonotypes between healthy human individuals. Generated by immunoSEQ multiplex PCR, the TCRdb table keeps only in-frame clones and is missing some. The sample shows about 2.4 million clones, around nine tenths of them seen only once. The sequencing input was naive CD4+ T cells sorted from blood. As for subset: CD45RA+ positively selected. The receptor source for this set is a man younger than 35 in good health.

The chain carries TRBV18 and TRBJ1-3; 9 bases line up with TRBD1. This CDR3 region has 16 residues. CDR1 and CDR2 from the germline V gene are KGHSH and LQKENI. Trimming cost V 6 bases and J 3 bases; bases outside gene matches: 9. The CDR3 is CASSYLQDRGGNTIYF. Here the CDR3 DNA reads TGTGCCAGCTCTTACCTTCAGGACAGGGGTGGAAACACCATATATTTT.

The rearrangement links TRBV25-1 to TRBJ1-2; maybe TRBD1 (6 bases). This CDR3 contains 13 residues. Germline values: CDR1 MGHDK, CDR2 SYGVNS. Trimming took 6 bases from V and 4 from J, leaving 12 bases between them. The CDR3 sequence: CASSFQGFYGYTF. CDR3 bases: TGTGCCAGCAGCTTCCAGGGGTTCTATGGCTACACCTTC.

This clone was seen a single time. CDR3 coding DNA: TGCAGCGTTGGGACGGACCGCTACAATGAGCAGTTCTTC. It yields the protein CSVGTDRYNEQFF. This chain joins TRBV29-1 and TRBJ2-1; D unresolved. V lost 4 bases and J lost 3, with 10 bases in between. This CDR3 has 13 residues. Germline-derived CDR1 and CDR2 are SQVTM and ANQGSEA.

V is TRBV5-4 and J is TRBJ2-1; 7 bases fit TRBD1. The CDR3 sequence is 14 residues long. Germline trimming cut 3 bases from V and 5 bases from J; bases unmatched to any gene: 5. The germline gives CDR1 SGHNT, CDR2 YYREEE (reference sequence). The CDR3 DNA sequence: TGTGCCAGCAGCTCCCGGGACAGAAACAATGAGCAGTTCTTC. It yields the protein CASSSRDRNNEQFF.

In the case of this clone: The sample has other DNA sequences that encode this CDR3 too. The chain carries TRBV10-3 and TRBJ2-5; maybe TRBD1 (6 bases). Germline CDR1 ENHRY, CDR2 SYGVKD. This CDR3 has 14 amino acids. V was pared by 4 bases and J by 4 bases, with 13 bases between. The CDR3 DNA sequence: TGTGCCATCAGTGCTGGCAGGGGAACAGAGACCCAGTACTTC. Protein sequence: CAISAGRGTETQYF.

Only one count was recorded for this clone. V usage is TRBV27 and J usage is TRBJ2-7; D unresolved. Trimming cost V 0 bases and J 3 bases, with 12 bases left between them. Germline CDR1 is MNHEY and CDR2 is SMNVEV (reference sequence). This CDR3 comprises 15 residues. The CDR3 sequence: CASSLSGHSVYEQYF. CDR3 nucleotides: TGTGCCAGCAGTTTATCCGGGCACAGTGTCTACGAGCAGTACTTC.

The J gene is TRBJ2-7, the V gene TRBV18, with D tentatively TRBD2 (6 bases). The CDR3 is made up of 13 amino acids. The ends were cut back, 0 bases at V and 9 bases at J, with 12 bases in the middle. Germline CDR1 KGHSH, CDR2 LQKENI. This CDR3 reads CASSPPGVGGQYF. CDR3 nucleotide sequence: TGTGCCAGCTCACCACCGGGCGTCGGGGGGCAGTACTTC.

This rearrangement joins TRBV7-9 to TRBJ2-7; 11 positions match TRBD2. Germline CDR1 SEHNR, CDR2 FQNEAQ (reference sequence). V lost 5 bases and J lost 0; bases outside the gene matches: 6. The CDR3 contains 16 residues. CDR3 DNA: TGTGCCAGCAGCCCTGGACTAGCGGGTAGCTCCTACGAGCAGTACTTC. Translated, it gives CASSPGLAGSSYEQYF.

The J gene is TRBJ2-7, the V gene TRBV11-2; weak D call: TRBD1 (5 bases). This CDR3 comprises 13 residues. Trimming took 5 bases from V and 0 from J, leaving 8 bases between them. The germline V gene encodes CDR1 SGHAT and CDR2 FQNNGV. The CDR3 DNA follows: TGTGCCAGCAGCCAAGACAGCTCCTACGAGCAGTACTTC. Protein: CASSQDSSYEQYF.

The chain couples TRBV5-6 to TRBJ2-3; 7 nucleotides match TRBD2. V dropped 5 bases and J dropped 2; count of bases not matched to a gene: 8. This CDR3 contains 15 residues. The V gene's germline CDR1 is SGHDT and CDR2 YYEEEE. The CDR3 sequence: CASRQGGRITDTQYF. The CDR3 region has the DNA TGTGCCAGCAGGCAGGGAGGGCGGATCACAGATACGCAGTATTTT. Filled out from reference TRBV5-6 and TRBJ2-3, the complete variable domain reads DAGVTQSPTHLIKTRGQQVTLRCSPKSGHDTVSWYQQALGQGPQFIFQYYEEEERQRGNFPDRFSGHQFPNYSSELNVNALLLGDSALYLCASRQGGRITDTQYFGPGTRLTVL.

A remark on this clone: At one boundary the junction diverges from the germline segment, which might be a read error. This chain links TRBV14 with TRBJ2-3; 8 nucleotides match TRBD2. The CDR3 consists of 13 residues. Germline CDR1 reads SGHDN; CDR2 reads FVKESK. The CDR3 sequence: CASSQASSGVRIF. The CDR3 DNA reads TGTGCCAGCAGCCAAGCCAGTAGCGGGGTTCGAATTTTT.

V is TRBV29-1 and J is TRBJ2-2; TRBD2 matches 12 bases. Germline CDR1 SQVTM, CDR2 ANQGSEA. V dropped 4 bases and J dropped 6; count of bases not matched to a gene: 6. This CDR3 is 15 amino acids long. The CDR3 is CSVAPSGGASGELFF. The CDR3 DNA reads TGCAGCGTTGCGCCTAGCGGGGGGGCCTCCGGGGAGCTGTTTTTT.

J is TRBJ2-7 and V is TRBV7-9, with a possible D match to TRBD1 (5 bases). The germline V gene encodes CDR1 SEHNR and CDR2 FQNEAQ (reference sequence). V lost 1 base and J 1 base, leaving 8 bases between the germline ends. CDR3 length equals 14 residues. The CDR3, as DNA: TGTGCCAGCAGCTTAGGGGGCAATTCCTACGAGCAGTACTTC. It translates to CASSLGGNSYEQYF.

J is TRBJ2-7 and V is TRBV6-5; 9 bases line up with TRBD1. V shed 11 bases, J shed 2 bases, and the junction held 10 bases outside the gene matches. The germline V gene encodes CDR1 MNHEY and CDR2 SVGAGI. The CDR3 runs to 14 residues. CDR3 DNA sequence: TGTGCCTCCCGCCGGGGGACAGGGCCCTACGAGCAGTACTTC. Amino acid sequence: CASRRGTGPYEQYF.

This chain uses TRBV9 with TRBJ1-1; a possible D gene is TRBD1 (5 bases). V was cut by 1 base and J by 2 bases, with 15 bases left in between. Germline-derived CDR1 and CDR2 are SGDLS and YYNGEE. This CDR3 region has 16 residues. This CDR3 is CASSVSWGLGNTEAFF. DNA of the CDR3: TGTGCCAGCAGCGTATCATGGGGCCTGGGCAACACTGAAGCTTTCTTT.

The CDR3 DNA reads as TGTGCCAGCAGCCGCTCTGGGGGAAGCTCCTACAATGAGCAGTTCTTC. Translating it yields CASSRSGGSSYNEQFF. The chain carries TRBV2 and TRBJ2-1, with D perhaps given as TRBD1 or TRBD2 (5 bases each). There are 16 residues in the CDR3. Looked up from germline, CDR1 is SNHLY and CDR2 is FYNNEI. Trimming pared 6 bases from V and 0 bases from J, leaving 15 bases between.

CDR3 protein: CSVPGTNGYTF. The CDR3 nucleotides read TGCAGCGTTCCCGGGACGAATGGCTACACCTTC. V gene TRBV29-1 combines with J gene TRBJ1-2, with a tentative D call TRBD1 (5 bases). The germline V gene encodes CDR1 SQVTM and CDR2 ANQGSEA. CDR3 length: 11 residues. The V and J ends lost 5 bases and 6 bases respectively, with 10 bases between them.

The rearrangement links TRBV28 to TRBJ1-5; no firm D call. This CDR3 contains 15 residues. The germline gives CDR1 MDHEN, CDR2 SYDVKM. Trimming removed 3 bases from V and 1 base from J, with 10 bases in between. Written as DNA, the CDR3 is TGTGCCAGCAGTTTGTGGGGATGGAGCAATCAGCCCCAGCATTTT. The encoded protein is CASSLWGWSNQPQHF.